This entry is about one T cell receptor (beta chain). As yet, its antigen is unknown. This CDR3 region has 15 residues. The germline V and J ends were trimmed by 4 bases and 5 bases, with 15 bases remaining between them. CDR1 is SGHDN, CDR2 FVKESK, per germline. The data are from a study of T cells in localized non-small cell lung cancer. Study outcomes and limitations: Adjacent lung had a median around 60 of the 100 largest tumor clones. Without multi-region sequencing, intratumor heterogeneity could not be excluded. Highest T cell clonality was seen in uninvolved adjacent lung, surpassing that measured in tumor.

The method was immunoSEQ multiplex PCR; TCRdb's version includes in-frame clones alone and lacks a portion of them. The sample consists of more than 20,000 clones, 86% of them appearing once. The sample in question was peripheral blood, obtained before any cancer treatment. This chain connects TRBV14 to TRBJ2-1, with D perhaps TRBD2 (5 bases). This receptor was taken from a female donor over 55 with stage I lung adenocarcinoma. DNA for the CDR3: TGTGCCAGCAGCCTAGCGAGGCAGGTTAACAATGAGCAGTTCTTC. Protein: CASSLARQVNNEQFF. Full variable domain (outside the CDR3, taken from reference TRBV14 and TRBJ2-1): EAGVTQFPSHSVIEKGQTVTLRCDPISGHDNLYWYRRVMGKEIKFLLHFVKESKQDESGMPNNRFLAERTGGTYSTLKVQPAELEDSGVYFCASSLARQVNNEQFFGPGTRLTVL.